This is a list of T cell receptor beta chains from one sample in a study of T cells after yellow fever vaccination. TCRdb independently ran MiXCR on the 5' RACE reads; one entry per CDR3 protein. The sample has some 240,000 distinct CDR3 sequences; around 4.9% are singletons. The input for sequencing was CD4+ T cells sorted from PBMCs, taken on the day of the yellow fever booster vaccination. The receptors derive from a man aged 18 to 30 who received the YFV17D yellow fever vaccine. The conserved cysteine and the conserved F or W are not part of the CDR3 here. D genes are given only for firm matches. Clone size is stated in some rows and not others, as once, few, many or a class when expanded.

length	V	size	J	D	CDR3
13	TRBV4-1	many	TRBJ2-4	TRBD2	ASSPRGGPLDIQY
12	TRBV5-1	few	TRBJ2-4	NA	ASSLTGSINIQY
13	TRBV7-9	many	TRBJ2-3	NA	ASTPPGGNTDTQY
14	TRBV7-6	once	TRBJ2-1	TRBD2	ASSAAGGSSYNEQF
12	TRBV7-2	many	TRBJ2-5	TRBD2	ASSWGLAQETQY
13	TRBV20-1	NA	TRBJ1-2	NA	SARERQVFGYGYT
13	TRBV7-2	few	TRBJ2-3	NA	ASSLSRGRTDTQY
13	TRBV11-2	few	TRBJ1-1	NA	ASSLDGGVNTEAF
9	TRBV29-1	many	TRBJ2-5	NA	SVVDQETQY
14	TRBV5-6	NA	TRBJ2-2	NA	ASSPIPGRNTGELF
14	TRBV4-1	NA	TRBJ2-3	TRBD2	ASSQAASGDTDTQY
14	TRBV11-1	NA	TRBJ1-1	TRBD1	ASSFPQTGVTTEAF
11	TRBV6-5	few	TRBJ1-1	NA	ASSRPDYTEAF
11	TRBV5-5	many	TRBJ2-1	NA	ASSSDGYNEQF
12	TRBV10-3	many	TRBJ1-5	NA	AISDLGGGQPQH
11	TRBV10-3	few	TRBJ2-5	NA	AIRRGLEETQY
12	TRBV6-2/TRBV6-3	NA	TRBJ1-4	NA	ASSGDRLNEKLF
14	TRBV5-1	many	TRBJ2-2	TRBD2	ASSQTSGPNTGELF
9	TRBV20-1	few	TRBJ1-3	NA	SAGRTSTIY
11	TRBV7-2	NA	TRBJ1-1	NA	ASSLQPNTEVF
14	TRBV7-9	NA	TRBJ2-1	NA	ASSNPRGRLANEQF
12	TRBV20-1	NA	TRBJ2-2	NA	SARAAGVTGELF
10	TRBV20-1	NA	TRBJ1-2	NA	SASDMAYGYT
9	TRBV29-1	few	TRBJ2-3	NA	SVDMSDTQY
11	TRBV12-3/TRBV12-4	few	TRBJ1-2	NA	ASSLRGKDGYT
14	TRBV12-3/TRBV12-4	many	TRBJ2-7	NA	ASRQARYPNSYEQY
11	TRBV12-3/TRBV12-4	NA	TRBJ2-1	TRBD2	ASGIAGGNEQF
13	TRBV5-1	few	TRBJ1-3	NA	ASRNGTQSGNTIY
11	TRBV3-1	many	TRBJ2-3	NA	ASSLSGSDTQY